The sequence of this TCR beta chain was determined in a study of control samples from healthy donors and cancer patients. Sequencing used immunoSEQ multiplex PCR; TCRdb keeps in-frame clones, though not all of them. The sample lists 15,000 or so clones, around 86% occurring once. With 4 bases removed from V and 2 bases from J, the gap between germline ends came to 17 bases. CDR1 is SGDLS and CDR2 is YYNGEE in the germline V gene. The CDR3 length is 16 residues. The chain links TRBV9 to TRBJ2-3; D might be TRBD2 (6 bases). The TCR originated in a woman aged 70-85 years with colorectal cancer. Sequences were obtained from PBMCs. In DNA form, the CDR3 reads TGTGCCAGCAGCCCCCGAGGAGGGATAAACACAGATACGCAGTATTTT. Translation: CASSPRGGINTDTQYF.